Sequencing of this T cell receptor (beta chain) was carried out in a study of blood T cell repertoires in COVID-19. TCRdb's table, derived via immunoSEQ multiplex PCR, lists solely in-frame clones and lacks some. The sample shows a few hundred thousand clones, around 86% of them seen only once. The CDR3 has 16 amino acids. Germline CDR1 is SGHRS and CDR2 is YFSETQ. V shed 4 bases, J shed 6 bases, and the junction held 13 bases outside the gene matches. The sample was peripheral blood. The rearrangement links TRBV5-1 to TRBJ2-3; 8 bases are shared with TRBD2. The receptor comes from a man aged 35-49 years who had recovered from COVID-19. CDR3 sequence: CASSPGRASGRDTQYF. For the CDR3, the DNA is TGCGCCAGCAGCCCCGGGAGGGCTAGCGGAAGGGATACGCAGTATTTT.